A single sample is the source of the 23 T cell receptor beta chains below, sequenced in a study of identical twins. Using its own MiXCR run on the 5' RACE reads, TCRdb lists one record per CDR3 protein. The sample gives about 220,000 distinct CDR3 sequences, less than 9.5% of which show up once; 5.1% is in the top ten. Sample: memory (CD45RO+) T cells sorted from blood. The receptors here all came from a woman under 30 in good health.

The chain has TRBV28 and TRBJ2-2, with 8 bases identical to TRBD2. Trimming removed 3 bases from V and 6 bases from J; junction bases left unmatched: 3. This CDR3 is built from 14 residues. From germline, CDR1 is MDHEN and CDR2 SYDVKM. CDR3 sequence (DNA): TGTGCCAGCAGTTTCAGCGGGAGCTCCGGGGAGCTGTTTTTT. Its translation: CASSFSGSSGELFF.

This clonotype was recorded at least ten times. The J gene is TRBJ2-3, the V gene TRBV11-3, with a tentative D call TRBD1 (5 bases). Germline lookup yields CDR1 SGHNT and CDR2 YENEEA. V was clipped by 5 bases and J by 4 bases, with 10 bases between them. This CDR3 is 13 amino acids long. Here the CDR3 DNA reads TGTGCCAGCAGCCTAGGGGTTGCAGATACGCAGTATTTT. Translated, it gives CASSLGVADTQYF.

This clonotype was observed at least ten times. The chain has TRBV3-1 and TRBJ2-5; TRBD1 is a possible D gene (6 bases). Trimming shortened V by 4 bases and J by 5 bases, and 17 bases separated the two germline ends. CDR1 is LGHDT and CDR2 is YNNKEL in the germline V gene (reference sequence). The CDR3 is 15 residues long. For the CDR3, the DNA is TGTGCCAGCAGCCGAGACGCTACAGGGTGGGAGACCCAGTACTTC. Amino acids: CASSRDATGWETQYF.

This clonotype was observed at least ten times. The chain carries TRBV4-3 and TRBJ2-2, with D unresolved. Trimming took 4 bases from V and 4 from J, leaving 10 bases between them. Germline loops: CDR1 LGHNA, CDR2 YSLEER. The CDR3 runs 14 residues. This CDR3 reads CASSLRLITGELFF. For the CDR3, the DNA is TGCGCCAGCAGCCTTCGACTGATCACCGGGGAGCTGTTTTTT.

The chain recombines TRBV14 with TRBJ2-7, with D possibly being TRBD1 (6 bases). Germline lookup yields CDR1 SGHDN and CDR2 FVKESK. The CDR3 is 16 amino acids. V lost 3 bases and J lost 3, with 18 bases in between. The CDR3 sequence: CASSQDIPQGRYEQYF. CDR3 nucleotide sequence: TGTGCCAGCAGCCAGGACATACCACAGGGACGCTACGAGCAGTACTTC. Full variable domain (missing parts from reference TRBV14 and TRBJ2-7): EAGVTQFPSHSVIEKGQTVTLRCDPISGHDNLYWYRRVMGKEIKFLLHFVKESKQDESGMPNNRFLAERTGGTYSTLKVQPAELEDSGVYFCASSQDIPQGRYEQYFGPGTRLTVT.

The CDR3 spells CATSRDPGEVGITLHF. The CDR3 DNA reads as TGTGCCACCAGCAGAGATCCCGGGGAGGTGGGGATCACCCTCCACTTT. The chain joins TRBV15 to TRBJ1-6; D unresolved. This CDR3 is 16 amino acids long. V lost 0 bases and J lost 14, with 20 bases in between. CDR1 is LNHNV, CDR2 YYDKDF, per germline (reference sequence).

The rearrangement uses TRBV9 and TRBJ1-2, with D maybe TRBD1 (6 bases). This CDR3 region has 14 residues. CDR1 is SGDLS, CDR2 YYNGEE, per germline. Trimming removed 0 bases at V and 4 bases at J, with 10 bases between. The CDR3 loop reads CASSVDGGGYGYTF. The CDR3 DNA reads as TGTGCCAGCAGCGTAGACGGGGGCGGCTATGGCTACACCTTC.

This chain links TRBV7-9 with TRBJ1-1; perhaps TRBD1 as D (5 bases). The CDR3 contains 17 residues. V was cut by 3 bases and J by 3 bases, with 20 bases left in between. The germline CDR1 and CDR2 sequences are SEHNR and FQNEAQ (reference sequence). CDR3 sequence: CASSLRRTGTAHTEAFF. CDR3 DNA sequence: TGTGCCAGCAGCTTGAGGCGTACCGGGACCGCGCACACTGAAGCTTTCTTT.

This clonotype occurred many times. The V and J genes are TRBV12-3 or TRBV12-4 and TRBJ2-2; D is perhaps TRBD1 (5 bases). V was trimmed by 3 bases and J by 6 bases, leaving 17 bases between them. CDR3 size: 16 residues. The CDR3 region is CASSFYETVFAGELFF. CDR3 coding DNA: TGTGCCAGCAGTTTCTACGAGACAGTGTTCGCCGGGGAGCTGTTTTTT.

In this sample, this clonotype turned up a few times. The chain combines TRBV12-3 or TRBV12-4 with TRBJ2-6; 7 nucleotides align to TRBD1. Losses at the gene ends were 6 bases for V and 4 bases for J; bases not matched to a gene: 6. The CDR3 contains 15 residues. The CDR3 is CASSPRRGGANVLTF. The CDR3 DNA follows: TGTGCCAGCAGCCCCCGCAGGGGGGGGGCCAACGTCCTGACTTTC.

The rearrangement uses TRBV10-2 and TRBJ2-1, with 11 bases fitting TRBD2. The length of the CDR3 is 15 residues. The germline CDR1 and CDR2 sequences are WSHSY and SAAADI. The V gene end was trimmed by 7 bases and the J gene end by 10 bases; junction bases not matched to a gene: 12. CDR3 bases: TGCGCCAGCAACTCCGGGACTAGCGGATCTAAGGAGCAGTTCTTC. Translation gives CASNSGTSGSKEQFF.

The chain is built from TRBV6-1 and TRBJ2-7; 14 bases agree with TRBD2. V lost 7 bases, J lost 4 bases, and 12 bases stayed unmatched. The germline V gene has CDR1 MNHNS and CDR2 SASEGT. The CDR3 has 17 residues. CDR3 sequence: CASTFPGLAGESYEQYF. CDR3 in DNA: TGTGCCAGCACCTTCCCGGGACTAGCGGGAGAATCGTACGAGCAGTACTTC.

This sequence joins TRBV10-2 and TRBJ1-6; D gene unclear. This CDR3 comprises 14 residues. Deletions cut 6 bases from V and 11 bases from J, with 17 bases between. The V gene's germline CDR1 is WSHSY and CDR2 SAAADI. CDR3 coding DNA: TGCGCCAGCAGCGAACCCCCGCGGGTGACACCCCTCCACTTT. Its protein is CASSEPPRVTPLHF.

This chain connects TRBV7-9 to TRBJ1-1, with D unresolved. CDR3 length: 13 residues. Trimming removed 0 bases at V and 7 bases at J, with 9 bases between. Germline V gives CDR1 SEHNR, CDR2 FQNEAQ (reference sequence). The CDR3 spells CASSLAFGDEAFF. The CDR3 DNA reads TGTGCCAGCAGCTTAGCATTTGGGGATGAAGCTTTCTTT.

This clonotype appeared many times. The V call is TRBV11-1, the J call TRBJ1-1, with no clear D. This CDR3 is 13 amino acids long. Germline V gene lookup returns CDR1 SGHAT and CDR2 FQDESV (reference sequence). V shed 1 base and J shed 3 bases, with 6 bases lying between them. CDR3 bases: TGTGCCAGCAGCTTAGTCGAGGACACTGAAGCTTTCTTT. Amino acids: CASSLVEDTEAFF. Full variable domain (rest looked up from reference TRBV11-1 and TRBJ1-1): EAEVAQSPRYKITEKSQAVAFWCDPISGHATLYWYRQILGQGPELLVQFQDESVVDDSQLPKDRFSAERLKGVDSTLKIQPAELGDSAMYLCASSLVEDTEAFFGQGTRLTVV.

This clonotype has more than one count but fewer than ten. The chain is built from TRBV11-1 and TRBJ2-7, with D unclear. Trimming removed 1 base from V and 6 bases from J, with 10 bases in between. The V gene's germline CDR1 is SGHAT and CDR2 FQDESV (reference sequence). CDR3 length equals 13 residues. CDR3 in amino acids: CASSLVAGVEQYF. The CDR3 DNA sequence: TGTGCCAGCAGCTTAGTGGCCGGTGTCGAGCAGTACTTC. Based on the CDR3 plus reference TRBV11-1 and TRBJ2-7, the full variable domain is EAEVAQSPRYKITEKSQAVAFWCDPISGHATLYWYRQILGQGPELLVQFQDESVVDDSQLPKDRFSAERLKGVDSTLKIQPAELGDSAMYLCASSLVAGVEQYFGPGTRLTVT.

This chain uses TRBV3-1 with TRBJ2-4; 7 nucleotides line up with TRBD2. The germline gives CDR1 LGHDT, CDR2 YNNKEL (reference sequence). J was trimmed by 0 bases and V by 6 bases; bases with no gene match: 20. There are 20 residues in the CDR3. The CDR3 protein is CASSPTPSQRGKLAKNIQYF. The CDR3 region has the DNA TGTGCCAGCAGTCCAACGCCTTCACAGCGGGGAAAACTAGCCAAAAACATTCAGTACTTC. Together with reference TRBV3-1 and TRBJ2-4, the CDR3 gives the full variable domain: DTAVSQTPKYLVTQMGNDKSIKCEQNLGHDTMYWYKQDSKKFLKIMFSYNNKELIINETVPNRFSPKSPDKAHLNLHINSLELGDSAVYFCASSPTPSQRGKLAKNIQYFGAGTRLSVL.

The chain uses TRBV2 and TRBJ2-7; 10 bases map to TRBD2. The V and J ends lost 7 bases and 0 bases, in that order; junction bases with no gene match: 9. From germline, CDR1 is SNHLY and CDR2 FYNNEI. There are 16 residues in the CDR3. The CDR3 protein is CASIDPGLATSYEQYF. The CDR3 DNA reads as TGTGCCAGCATAGACCCGGGACTAGCGACCTCCTACGAGCAGTACTTC. Filled out from reference TRBV2 and TRBJ2-7, the complete variable domain reads EPEVTQTPSHQVTQMGQEVILRCVPISNHLYFYWYRQILGQKVEFLVSFYNNEISEKSEIFDDQFSVERPDGSNFTLKIRSTKLEDSAMYFCASIDPGLATSYEQYFGPGTRLTVT.

This rearrangement joins TRBV5-5 to TRBJ2-5; 8 bases line up with TRBD2. Trimming cost V 2 bases and J 5 bases; bases outside gene matches: 8. Germline V gene data show CDR1 as SGHKS and CDR2 as YYEKEE (reference sequence). This CDR3 has 15 amino acids. DNA of the CDR3: TGTGCCAGCAGCTTTAGCGTGCCGGGAGGGGAGACCCAGTACTTC. It specifies CASSFSVPGGETQYF.

As to this clonotype: The junction departs from germline at one end; a sequencing error may be responsible. CDR3 sequence: CASSSSGGRGTDTQYF. Here the CDR3 DNA reads TGTGCCAGCAGTTCCTCGGGGGGGCGGGGTACAGATACGCAGTACTTT. V is TRBV6-5 and J is TRBJ2-3; 8 bases match TRBD2. Per germline, CDR1 MNHEY and CDR2 SVGAGI. The CDR3 is 16 residues long.

This clonotype was counted many times. The chain uses TRBV27 and TRBJ1-5, with D maybe TRBD1 (5 bases). V was shortened by 2 bases and J by 2 bases, with 10 bases between the two germline ends. Germline lookup yields CDR1 MNHEY and CDR2 SMNVEV (reference sequence). The CDR3 is made up of 15 amino acids. The CDR3 loop is CASSLVGQGNQPQHF. The CDR3 bases are TGTGCCAGCAGTTTAGTGGGGCAGGGCAATCAGCCCCAGCATTTT.

The V gene is TRBV3-1, the J gene TRBJ2-7, with TRBD1 as a possible D gene (6 bases). Germline V gene sequence: CDR1 LGHDT, CDR2 YNNKEL (reference sequence). V was cut by 1 base and J by 2 bases, with 9 bases left in between. This CDR3 has 14 amino acids. The DNA for the CDR3 is TGTGCCAGCAGCCAAGGCAGGGGCCCCTACGAGCAGTACTTC. Residues: CASSQGRGPYEQYF.

The chain joins TRBV5-1 to TRBJ1-6; no reliable D call. Trimming stripped 4 bases from V and 7 bases from J, with 9 bases between. Germline V gene lookup returns CDR1 SGHRS and CDR2 YFSETQ. CDR3 length equals 13 residues. The CDR3 bases are TGCGCCAGCAGCGAGGACGGGAATTCACCCCTCCACTTT. Translation gives CASSEDGNSPLHF.